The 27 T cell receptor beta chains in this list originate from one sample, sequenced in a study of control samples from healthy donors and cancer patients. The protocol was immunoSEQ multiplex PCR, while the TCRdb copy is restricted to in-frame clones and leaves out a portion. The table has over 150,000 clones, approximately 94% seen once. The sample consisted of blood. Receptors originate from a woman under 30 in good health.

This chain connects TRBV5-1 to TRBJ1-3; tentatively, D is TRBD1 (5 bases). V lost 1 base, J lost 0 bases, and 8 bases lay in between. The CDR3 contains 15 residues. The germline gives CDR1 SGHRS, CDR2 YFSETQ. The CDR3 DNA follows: TGCGCCAGCAGCTTGAGGGGAAACTCTGGAAACACCATATATTTT. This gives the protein CASSLRGNSGNTIYF.

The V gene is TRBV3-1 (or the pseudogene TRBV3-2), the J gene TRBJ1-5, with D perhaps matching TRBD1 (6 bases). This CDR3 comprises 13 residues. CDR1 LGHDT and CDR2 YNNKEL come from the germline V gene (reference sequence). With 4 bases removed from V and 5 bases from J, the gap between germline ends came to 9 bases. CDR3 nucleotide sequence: TGTGCCAGCAGCCTAAACAGGGATCAGCCCCAGCATTTT. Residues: CASSLNRDQPQHF.

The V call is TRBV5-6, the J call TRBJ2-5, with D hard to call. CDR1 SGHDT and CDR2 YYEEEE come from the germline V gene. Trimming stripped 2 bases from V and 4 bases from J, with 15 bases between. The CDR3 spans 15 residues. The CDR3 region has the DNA TGTGCCAGCAGCTTTCGGACCCCACTTGGAGAGACCCAGTACTTC. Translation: CASSFRTPLGETQYF.

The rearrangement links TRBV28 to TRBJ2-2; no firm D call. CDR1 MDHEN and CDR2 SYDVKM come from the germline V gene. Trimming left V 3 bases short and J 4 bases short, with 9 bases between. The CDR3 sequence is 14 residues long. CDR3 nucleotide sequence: TGTGCCAGCAGTTTGATAGGGTTCACCGGGGAGCTGTTTTTT. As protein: CASSLIGFTGELFF.

The CDR3 loop is CASSTRTSGTETQYF. CDR3 bases: TGTGCCAGCAGTACCCGGACTAGCGGGACTGAGACCCAGTACTTC. This chain joins TRBV2 and TRBJ2-5; 12 nucleotides agree with TRBD2. Germline CDR1 and CDR2: SNHLY and FYNNEI. Unmatched junction bases numbered 6, after V lost 5 bases and J lost 5 bases. The CDR3 is 15 residues long.

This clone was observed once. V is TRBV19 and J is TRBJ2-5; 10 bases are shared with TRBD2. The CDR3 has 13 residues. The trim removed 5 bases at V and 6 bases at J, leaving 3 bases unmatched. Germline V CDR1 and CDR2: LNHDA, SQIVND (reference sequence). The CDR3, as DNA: TGTGCCAGTAGTCCTAGCGGGAGCAAGACCCAGTACTTC. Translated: CASSPSGSKTQYF.

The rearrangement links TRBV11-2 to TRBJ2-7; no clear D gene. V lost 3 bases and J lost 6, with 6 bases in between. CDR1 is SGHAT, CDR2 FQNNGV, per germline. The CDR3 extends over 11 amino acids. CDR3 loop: CASSFGIEQYF. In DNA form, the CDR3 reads TGTGCCAGCAGCTTTGGGATCGAGCAGTACTTC. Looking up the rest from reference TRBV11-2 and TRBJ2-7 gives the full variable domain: EAGVAQSPRYKIIEKRQSVAFWCNPISGHATLYWYQQILGQGPKLLIQFQNNGVVDDSQLPKDRFSAERLKGVDSTLKIQPAKLEDSAVYLCASSFGIEQYFGPGTRLTVT.

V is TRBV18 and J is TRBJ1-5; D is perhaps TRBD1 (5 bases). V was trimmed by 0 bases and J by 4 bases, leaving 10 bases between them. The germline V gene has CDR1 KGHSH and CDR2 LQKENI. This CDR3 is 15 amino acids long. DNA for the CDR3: TGTGCCAGCTCACCACCGGGGGGGAAAAATCAGCCCCAGCATTTT. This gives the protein CASSPPGGKNQPQHF.

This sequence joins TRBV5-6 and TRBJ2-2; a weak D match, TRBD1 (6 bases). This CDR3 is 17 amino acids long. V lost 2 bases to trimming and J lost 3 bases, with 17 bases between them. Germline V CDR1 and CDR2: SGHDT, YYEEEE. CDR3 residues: CASSFFGQGLDTGELFF. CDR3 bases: TGTGCCAGCAGCTTTTTTGGGCAGGGGCTTGACACCGGGGAGCTGTTTTTT.

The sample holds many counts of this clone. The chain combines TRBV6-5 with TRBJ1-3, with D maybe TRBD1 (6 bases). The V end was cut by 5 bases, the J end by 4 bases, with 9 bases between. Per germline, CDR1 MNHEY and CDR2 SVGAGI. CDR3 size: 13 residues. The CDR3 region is CASSTGQGNTIYF. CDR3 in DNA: TGTGCCAGCAGTACAGGGCAAGGAAACACCATATATTTT.

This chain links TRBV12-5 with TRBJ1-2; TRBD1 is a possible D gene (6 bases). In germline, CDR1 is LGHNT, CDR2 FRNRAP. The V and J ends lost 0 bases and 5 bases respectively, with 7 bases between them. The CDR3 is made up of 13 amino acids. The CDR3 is CASGLVGGYGYTF. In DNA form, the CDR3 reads TGTGCTAGTGGTTTGGTAGGGGGGTATGGCTACACCTTC.

The CDR3 here is CATSRGSSGRPEQFF. CDR3 bases: TGTGCCACCAGCAGAGGGTCTAGCGGGAGACCCGAGCAGTTCTTC. The V call is TRBV15, the J call TRBJ2-1; 10 bases match TRBD2. The V and J ends lost 1 base and 10 bases, in that order; junction bases with no gene match: 7. The CDR3 is 15 residues long. Germline V lookup: CDR1 LNHNV, CDR2 YYDKDF (reference sequence).

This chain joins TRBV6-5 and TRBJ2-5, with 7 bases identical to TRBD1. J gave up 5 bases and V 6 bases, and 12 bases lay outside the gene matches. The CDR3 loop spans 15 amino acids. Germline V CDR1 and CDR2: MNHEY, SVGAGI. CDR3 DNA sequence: TGTGCCAGCAGCCAATCCCGACAGGGTCTGGAGACCCAGTACTTC. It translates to CASSQSRQGLETQYF.

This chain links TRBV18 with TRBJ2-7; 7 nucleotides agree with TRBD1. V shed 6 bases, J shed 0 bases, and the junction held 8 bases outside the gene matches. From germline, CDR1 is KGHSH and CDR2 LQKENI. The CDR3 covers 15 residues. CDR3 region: CASSPTGRSSYEQYF. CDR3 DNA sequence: TGTGCCAGCTCCCCGACAGGGCGAAGCTCCTACGAGCAGTACTTC. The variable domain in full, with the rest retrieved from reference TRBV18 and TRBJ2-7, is NAGVMQNPRHLVRRRGQEARLRCSPMKGHSHVYWYRQLPEEGLKFMVYLQKENIIDESGMPKERFSAEFPKEGPSILRIQQVVRGDSAAYFCASSPTGRSSYEQYFGPGTRLTVT.

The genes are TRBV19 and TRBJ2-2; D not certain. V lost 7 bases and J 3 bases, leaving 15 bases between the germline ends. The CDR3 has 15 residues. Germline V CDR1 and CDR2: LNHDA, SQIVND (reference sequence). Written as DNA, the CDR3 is TGTGCCAGTACCCGTACCCAGTCGGACACCGGGGAGCTGTTTTTT. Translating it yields CASTRTQSDTGELFF.

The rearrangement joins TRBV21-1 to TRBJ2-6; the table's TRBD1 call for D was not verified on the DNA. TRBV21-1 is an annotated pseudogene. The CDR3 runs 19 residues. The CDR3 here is CASSKGVEGHPSGANVLTF. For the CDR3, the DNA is TGTGCCAGCAGCAAAGGAGTAGAGGGACATCCCTCTGGGGCCAACGTCCTGACTTTC.

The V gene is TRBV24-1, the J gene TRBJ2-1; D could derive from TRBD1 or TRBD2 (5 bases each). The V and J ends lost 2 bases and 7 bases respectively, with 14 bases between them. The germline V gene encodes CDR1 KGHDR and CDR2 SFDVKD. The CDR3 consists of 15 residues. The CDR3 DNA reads TGTGCCACCAGTGATTCCCCGGGACGAGGGAATGAGCAGTTCTTC. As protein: CATSDSPGRGNEQFF.

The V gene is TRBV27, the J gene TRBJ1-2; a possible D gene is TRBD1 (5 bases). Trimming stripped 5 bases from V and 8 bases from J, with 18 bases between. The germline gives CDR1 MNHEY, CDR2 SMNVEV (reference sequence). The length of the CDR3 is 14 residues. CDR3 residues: CASSAYPDKRGYTF. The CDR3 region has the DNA TGTGCCAGCAGTGCGTACCCGGACAAGAGGGGCTACACCTTC.

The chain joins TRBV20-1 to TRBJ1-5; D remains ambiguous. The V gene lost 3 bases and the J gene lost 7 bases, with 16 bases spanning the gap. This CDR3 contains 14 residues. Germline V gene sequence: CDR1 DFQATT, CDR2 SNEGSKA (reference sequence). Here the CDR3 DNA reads TGCAGTGCTAGTTCAAAGGCCCGTGGGCAGCCCCAGCATTTT. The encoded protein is CSASSKARGQPQHF.

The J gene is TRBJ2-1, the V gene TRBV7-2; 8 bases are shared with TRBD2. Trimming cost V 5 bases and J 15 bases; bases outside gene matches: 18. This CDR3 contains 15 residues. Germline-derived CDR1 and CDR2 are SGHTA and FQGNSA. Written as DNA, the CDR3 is TGTGCCAGCAGCCCGAGGACTAGCCCAACCCTAAGGCTGTTCTTC. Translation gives CASSPRTSPTLRLFF. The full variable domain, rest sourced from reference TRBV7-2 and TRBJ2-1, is GAGVSQSPSNKVTEKGKDVELRCDPISGHTALYWYRQSLGQGLEFLIYFQGNSAPDKSGLPSDRFSAERTGGSVSTLTIQRTQQEDSAVYLCASSPRTSPTLRLFFGPGTRLTVL.

CDR3 nucleotide sequence: TGTGCCAGTAAGCGCCCGGGACGTCAAGGGGCCCAGTACTTC. This codes for CASKRPGRQGAQYF. The J gene is TRBJ2-5, the V gene TRBV6-6; the D call may be TRBD1 or TRBD2 (5 bases each). The germline V and J ends were trimmed by 9 bases and 9 bases, with 23 bases remaining between them. CDR3 length: 14 residues. Germline V gene lookup returns CDR1 MNHNY and CDR2 SVGAGI (reference sequence).

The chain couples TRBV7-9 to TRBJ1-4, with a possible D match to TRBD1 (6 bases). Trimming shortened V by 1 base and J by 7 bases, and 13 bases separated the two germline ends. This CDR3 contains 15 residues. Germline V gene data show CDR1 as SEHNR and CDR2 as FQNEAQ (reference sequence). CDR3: CASSLGRGIGEKLFF. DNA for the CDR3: TGTGCCAGCAGCTTAGGGAGGGGGATAGGTGAAAAACTGTTTTTT.

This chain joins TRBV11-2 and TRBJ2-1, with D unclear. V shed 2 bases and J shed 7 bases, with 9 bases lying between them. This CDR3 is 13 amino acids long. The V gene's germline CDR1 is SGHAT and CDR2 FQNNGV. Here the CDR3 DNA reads TGTGCCAGCAGCTTAAGTGGGCTGAATGAGCAGTTCTTC. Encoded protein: CASSLSGLNEQFF.

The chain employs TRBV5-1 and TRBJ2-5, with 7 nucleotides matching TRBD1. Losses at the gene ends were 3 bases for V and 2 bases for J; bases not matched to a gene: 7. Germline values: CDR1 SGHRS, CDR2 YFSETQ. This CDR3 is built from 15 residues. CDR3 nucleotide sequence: TGCGCCAGCAGCTCACGACAGGGACCACAAGAGACCCAGTACTTC. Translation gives CASSSRQGPQETQYF.

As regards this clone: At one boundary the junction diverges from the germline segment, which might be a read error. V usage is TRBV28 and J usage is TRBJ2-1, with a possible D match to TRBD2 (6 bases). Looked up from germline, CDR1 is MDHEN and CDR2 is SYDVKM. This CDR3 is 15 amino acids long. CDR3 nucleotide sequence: TGTGCCAGCAGTTCCCCACCGGTGGGACTCCCTGCTGGGGTCTTC. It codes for CASSSPPVGLPAGVF.

The CDR3 is CASSWGGNANEKLFF. DNA for the CDR3: TGTGCCAGCAGCTGGGGGGGGAACGCTAATGAAAAACTGTTTTTT. The genes are TRBV7-2 and TRBJ1-4, with D maybe TRBD1 (5 bases). The CDR3 totals 15 residues. The germline V gene has CDR1 SGHTA and CDR2 FQGNSA. V was trimmed by 4 bases and J by 3 bases, leaving 12 bases between them. Filled out from reference TRBV7-2 and TRBJ1-4, the complete variable domain reads GAGVSQSPSNKVTEKGKDVELRCDPISGHTALYWYRQSLGQGLEFLIYFQGNSAPDKSGLPSDRFSAERTGGSVSTLTIQRTQQEDSAVYLCASSWGGNANEKLFFGSGTQLSVL.

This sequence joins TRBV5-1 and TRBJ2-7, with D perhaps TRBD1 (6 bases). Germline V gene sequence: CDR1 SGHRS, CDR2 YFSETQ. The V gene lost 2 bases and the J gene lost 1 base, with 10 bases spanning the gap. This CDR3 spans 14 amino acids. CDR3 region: CASSFGRGSYEQYF. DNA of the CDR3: TGCGCCAGCAGCTTCGGCAGGGGTTCCTACGAGCAGTACTTC.